Described below is a single T cell receptor beta chain sequence and its context. The antigen is unknown. TCRdb keeps only in-frame clones here, not all; method: immunoSEQ multiplex PCR. The profile covers 99,000 or so clones, with about 92% appearing a single time and roughly 20% taken by the ten largest. Time point of the sample: cycle 4 day 1 (C4D1), after more than five weeks of nivolumab. Each of the patients experienced relapse following autologous stem cell transplantation, and their brentuximab vedotin exposure differed. This record comes from a study of PD-1 blockade in classical Hodgkin lymphoma. Germline-derived CDR1 and CDR2 are KGHSH and LQKENI. V lost 3 bases to trimming and J lost 6 bases; unmatched junction nucleotides: 13. The CDR3 totals 18 residues. Study observations and caveats: Baseline diversity was lower in partial responders and progressors than complete responders.

Here the sequenced sample was peripheral blood mononuclear cells (PBMCs), taken before the fourth cycle of nivolumab. The chain links TRBV18 to TRBJ2-2; 10 bases are a match to TRBD2. This TCR derives from a human donor with classical Hodgkin lymphoma. The CDR3: CASSPRLGLAGVSGELFF. CDR3 sequence (DNA): TGTGCCAGCTCACCTCGACTTGGGCTAGCGGGAGTGTCCGGGGAGCTGTTTTTT. Full variable domain (rest looked up from reference TRBV18 and TRBJ2-2): NAGVMQNPRHLVRRRGQEARLRCSPMKGHSHVYWYRQLPEEGLKFMVYLQKENIIDESGMPKERFSAEFPKEGPSILRIQQVVRGDSAAYFCASSPRLGLAGVSGELFFGEGSRLTVL.